Following are 13 T cell receptor beta chains from one sample sequenced in a study of naive and memory T cell subsets (dated by TCRdb to between 2016 and 2019). The library was made by UMI-ligation and nested PCR. Sequencing was performed on an Illumina MiSeq. The ligated cDNA was amplified by four rounds of PCR, in which nested alpha and beta constant region primers were used together with the SP2 primer. Using fastp trimming at Q25 and MiXCR clonotype assembly, TCRdb reanalyzed the public sequencing data and kept in-frame beta chains. CDR3 protein duplicates are merged, each entry listing the most common genes and DNA. The sample table lists 20,000 to 25,000 distinct CDR3 sequences, roughly 5.5% of them with a count of one. The top ten clones comprise 6.2% of the sample. What this sample's treatment or condition label stands for: skin biopsy from PPD injection site in Mantoux-positive individual. A robust, sensitive protocol for the amplification, sequencing and analysis of TCRs was described in the study, in which 3' ligation of a UMI-containing oligonucleotide to TCR cDNA was used.

The source was skin, collected from a tuberculin skin test site. The source of these receptors is an adult in good health.

V and J are TRBV19 and TRBJ1-2, with 9 bases aligning to TRBD1. Trimming cost V 3 bases and J 3 bases; bases outside gene matches: 8. This CDR3 spans 16 amino acids. CDR1 and CDR2 from the germline V gene are LNHDA and SQIVND (reference sequence). The CDR3 nucleotides are TGTGCCAGTAGTATGGGCGGACAGGGGATGCACTATGGCTACACCTTC. It is translated as CASSMGGQGMHYGYTF.

This clonotype was recorded at least ten times. V and J are TRBV28 and TRBJ2-5; 7 nucleotides match TRBD1. Germline V gives CDR1 MDHEN, CDR2 SYDVKM. This CDR3 contains 15 residues. Unmatched junction bases numbered 5, after V lost 2 bases and J lost 2 bases. CDR3 bases: TGTGCCAGCAGTTTACAGGGGGTATCACAAGAGACCCAGTACTTC. Amino acid sequence: CASSLQGVSQETQYF. Combining the CDR3 with reference TRBV28 and TRBJ2-5 gives the whole variable domain DVKVTQSSRYLVKRTGEKVFLECVQDMDHENMFWYRQDPGLGLRLIYFSYDVKMKEKGDIPEGYSVSREKKERFSLILESASTNQTSMYLCASSLQGVSQETQYFGPGTRLLVL.

This clonotype was recorded many times. The chain carries TRBV19 and TRBJ2-6, with D unresolved. Deletions cut 4 bases from V and 2 bases from J, with 12 bases between. The CDR3 is made up of 16 amino acids. Germline lookup yields CDR1 LNHDA and CDR2 SQIVND (reference sequence). The CDR3 DNA is TGTGCCAGTAGTAAACCTGGATCAGCTGGGGCCAACGTCCTGACTTTC. The encoded protein is CASSKPGSAGANVLTF. Full variable domain (outside the CDR3, taken from reference TRBV19 and TRBJ2-6): DGGITQSPKYLFRKEGQNVTLSCEQNLNHDAMYWYRQDPGQGLRLIYYSQIVNDFQKGDIAEGYSVSREKKESFPLTVTSAQKNPTAFYLCASSKPGSAGANVLTFGAGSRLTVL.

In its sample, this clonotype was seen many times. The chain is built from TRBV12-3 or TRBV12-4 and TRBJ2-7; D remains unclear. This CDR3 comprises 14 residues. The V and J ends lost 4 bases and 5 bases respectively, with 15 bases between them. The CDR3 sequence: CASSYGSPGHEQYF. The CDR3 DNA follows: TGTGCCAGCAGTTACGGCTCCCCAGGCCACGAGCAGTACTTC.

Only a few counts were recorded for this clonotype. J is TRBJ2-5 and V is TRBV18; weak D call: TRBD1 (5 bases). The CDR3 totals 16 residues. The V gene lost 3 bases and the J gene lost 1 base, with 15 bases spanning the gap. The germline V gene has CDR1 KGHSH and CDR2 LQKENI. The CDR3 region is CASSPGREGVQETQYF. The CDR3 DNA is TGTGCCAGCTCACCGGGAAGGGAAGGGGTCCAAGAGACCCAGTACTTC.

This clonotype occurred a few times. V is TRBV5-1 and J is TRBJ1-2; D is uncertain. CDR3 length: 14 residues. Trimming stripped 1 base from V and 5 bases from J, with 12 bases between. CDR1 and CDR2 from the germline V gene are SGHRS and YFSETQ. In DNA, the CDR3 is TGCGCCAGCAGCTTGAACAGTGGAGGATATGGCTACACCTTC. It is translated as CASSLNSGGYGYTF.

At least ten counts were recorded for this clonotype. The rearrangement links TRBV4-3 to TRBJ1-2; the match to TRBD1 covers 7 bases. This CDR3 comprises 14 residues. Germline CDR1 is LGHNA and CDR2 is YSLEER. J lost 4 bases, V lost 4 bases, and 6 bases had no gene match. The CDR3 is CASSRKDRSYGYTF. The CDR3 region has the DNA TGCGCCAGCAGCCGGAAGGACAGGAGCTATGGCTACACCTTC.

This clonotype was observed a few times. A junction boundary mismatches the germline segment, possibly from a read error. V gene TRBV20-1 combines with J gene TRBJ1-2; 7 bases are a match to TRBD1. Germline assignment: CDR1 DFQATT and CDR2 SNEGSKA (reference sequence). This CDR3 region has 13 residues. The CDR3 loop reads CSATGDTNYGDTF. The CDR3, as DNA: TGCAGTGCCACAGGGGATACTAACTATGGCGACACCTTC.

This clonotype was counted many times. This rearrangement joins TRBV6-2 or TRBV6-3 to TRBJ2-7; weak D call: TRBD2 (7 bases). Trimming left V 7 bases short and J 5 bases short, with 18 bases between. The CDR3 runs 14 residues. The germline gives CDR1 MNHEY, CDR2 SVGEGT. CDR3: CASTDARGAHEQYF. As DNA, the CDR3 is TGTGCCAGCACCGACGCCCGGGGGGCGCACGAGCAGTACTTC.

This clonotype was found many times. The chain carries TRBV12-3 or TRBV12-4 and TRBJ2-3, with 7 positions matching TRBD2. V gave up 4 bases and J gave up 7 bases; unmatched junction bases: 17. There are 17 residues in the CDR3. The CDR3 region has the DNA TGTGCCAGCAGTTCCGCTGGCGGGAGCCCCGAAAGGAATACGCAGTATTTT. This encodes CASSSAGGSPERNTQYF.

Only a few counts were recorded for this clonotype. The CDR3 nucleotides are TGTGCCAGCAGTCAAGGGACAGGAGGTCAGCCCCAGCATTTT. It yields the protein CASSQGTGGQPQHF. The V and J genes are TRBV27 and TRBJ1-5, with 8 bases that match TRBD1. The CDR3 totals 14 residues. The ends lost 5 bases at V and 6 bases at J; junction bases unmatched: 6. Germline-derived CDR1 and CDR2 are MNHEY and SMNVEV (reference sequence).

Relative to its sample, this clonotype is medium-sized. The rearrangement links TRBV7-3 to TRBJ2-1; 8 bases are shared with TRBD2. The CDR3 spans 17 residues. Per the germline V gene, CDR1 is SGHTA and CDR2 is FQGTGA. Germline trimming cut 2 bases from V and 5 bases from J; bases unmatched to any gene: 11. The CDR3 region has the DNA TGTGCCAGCAGCTTACGTCCGGGAGGGCCGAAAGACAATGAGCAGTTCTTC. Amino acid sequence: CASSLRPGGPKDNEQFF.

The genes are TRBV6-6 and TRBJ1-5; 10 nucleotides match TRBD1. The CDR3 totals 19 residues. Germline V gene sequence: CDR1 MNHNY, CDR2 SVGAGI (reference sequence). Germline trimming cut 4 bases from V and 9 bases from J; bases unmatched to any gene: 21. CDR3 residues: CASSSTGGGFAGAVGPQHF. For the CDR3, the DNA is TGTGCCAGCAGTTCGACAGGGGGCGGTTTCGCAGGCGCAGTTGGGCCCCAGCATTTT.